This entry lists 27 T cell receptor beta chains sequenced from one sample in a study of T cells in Graves' hyperthyroidism and ophthalmopathy. RNA transcripts provided the source from which TCR beta CDR3 regions were amplified. The TCR CDR3 first-round RT-PCR relied on the HTBI primer set. A single record per CDR3 protein comes from TCRdb applying MiXCR to the multiplex PCR reads. The sample yields some 560,000 distinct CDR3 sequences, about 15% seen once. The sample was blood. These TCRs come from a woman aged 25 to 39 with Graves' hyperthyroidism.

A single count supports this clonotype. The genes are TRBV4-2 and TRBJ2-7; D remains ambiguous. CDR1 LGHNA and CDR2 YNFKEQ come from the germline V gene. The V end was cut by 0 bases, the J end by 2 bases, with 5 bases between. This CDR3 is built from 13 residues. In DNA form, the CDR3 reads TGTGCCAGCAGCCAAGAGGAAACCTACGAGCAGTACTTC. Its translation: CASSQEETYEQYF.

In its sample, this clonotype was seen many times. The rearrangement joins TRBV28 to TRBJ2-3, with 8 bases fitting TRBD1. The length of the CDR3 is 16 residues. Germline CDR1 MDHEN, CDR2 SYDVKM. V lost 8 bases and J lost 1; bases outside the gene matches: 11. Written as DNA, the CDR3 is TGTGCCAGCGGCCGACAGGGGACCTATGGCACAGATACGCAGTATTTT. Its translation is CASGRQGTYGTDTQYF.

This clonotype was seen many times. The rearrangement uses TRBV6-1 and TRBJ2-3; 14 bases align to TRBD2. Germline values: CDR1 MNHNS, CDR2 SASEGT. This CDR3 has 19 amino acids. With V trimmed by 5 bases and J by 0 bases, 10 bases remained unmatched. CDR3 in amino acids: CASSTGLAGGSSSTDTQYF. The DNA of the CDR3 is TGTGCCAGCAGTACCGGACTAGCGGGAGGTTCATCAAGCACAGATACGCAGTATTTT.

This chain links TRBV7-2 with TRBJ2-5, with TRBD2 matching over 16 bases. This CDR3 comprises 16 residues. The V gene end was trimmed by 5 bases and the J gene end by 9 bases; junction bases not matched to a gene: 9. Per the germline V gene, CDR1 is SGHTA and CDR2 is FQGNSA. The CDR3 reads CASSPTPGLAGGPQYF. The CDR3 bases are TGTGCCAGCAGCCCGACCCCGGGACTAGCGGGAGGGCCCCAGTACTTC.

This clonotype was observed a handful of times. This chain links TRBV19 with TRBJ2-1; TRBD1 or TRBD2 may be the D gene (5 bases each). CDR3 length equals 14 residues. Germline V lookup: CDR1 LNHDA, CDR2 SQIVND (reference sequence). V dropped 8 bases and J dropped 4 bases, with 15 bases sitting between them. DNA of the CDR3: TGTGCCAGTGCCGGGACCAGGGAATACAATGAGCAGTTCTTC. The encoded protein is CASAGTREYNEQFF.

This clonotype has a count of ten or more. The V and J genes are TRBV18 and TRBJ1-1; the D gene is possibly TRBD1 (5 bases). The CDR3 extends over 15 amino acids. V was cut by 3 bases and J by 4 bases, with 15 bases left in between. CDR1 is KGHSH, CDR2 LQKENI, per germline. The CDR3 loop is CASSPAGISGTEAFF. As DNA, the CDR3 is TGTGCCAGCTCACCGGCAGGGATATCGGGCACTGAAGCTTTCTTT.

This clonotype was found many times. The rearrangement uses TRBV27 and TRBJ1-2; D ambiguous. V was pared by 5 bases and J by 4 bases, with 14 bases between. Germline values: CDR1 MNHEY, CDR2 SMNVEV (reference sequence). The CDR3 totals 14 residues. CDR3 coding DNA: TGTGCCAGCAGTCCCGGAACGCTTTCCTATGGCTACACCTTC. It translates to CASSPGTLSYGYTF.

This clonotype occurred a few times. The chain's CDR3 is CASSPTRISGNPWAGELFF. DNA of the CDR3: TGTGCCAGCAGTCCGACCCGGATTAGCGGGAATCCCTGGGCCGGGGAGCTGTTTTTT. The chain has TRBV28 and TRBJ2-2, with 8 bases lining up with TRBD2. Germline V CDR1 and CDR2: MDHEN, SYDVKM. The junction had 20 bases not matched to a gene; V was cut back by 5 bases and J by 6 bases. This CDR3 spans 19 amino acids.

The V and J genes are TRBV3-1 and TRBJ1-6; a weak D match, TRBD1 (6 bases). Trimming removed 2 bases from V and 5 bases from J, with 10 bases in between. Germline V gene sequence: CDR1 LGHDT, CDR2 YNNKEL (reference sequence). The CDR3 spans 15 residues. The DNA of the CDR3 is TGTGCCAGCAGCCAATCGGACAGAAATAATTCACCCCTCCACTTT. Encoded protein: CASSQSDRNNSPLHF. The full variable domain, its missing parts supplied by reference TRBV3-1 and TRBJ1-6, is DTAVSQTPKYLVTQMGNDKSIKCEQNLGHDTMYWYKQDSKKFLKIMFSYNNKELIINETVPNRFSPKSPDKAHLNLHINSLELGDSAVYFCASSQSDRNNSPLHFGNGTRLTVT.

This clonotype was observed at least ten times. The rearrangement links TRBV12-3 or TRBV12-4 to TRBJ1-5; no definite D call. The CDR3 extends over 15 amino acids. Trimming stripped 3 bases from V and 0 bases from J, with 9 bases between. Here the CDR3 reads CASSLDRASNQPQHF. CDR3 sequence (DNA): TGTGCCAGCAGTTTGGACCGTGCTAGCAATCAGCCCCAGCATTTT.

At least ten counts were recorded for this clonotype. The CDR3 region is CASSLRSGGGDTQYF. CDR3 coding DNA: TGTGCCAGCAGTTTAAGGTCCGGGGGGGGAGATACGCAGTATTTT. The chain employs TRBV12-3 or TRBV12-4 and TRBJ2-3, with 8 bases matching TRBD2. This CDR3 has 15 amino acids. With 2 bases clipped from V and 5 bases from J, the junction kept 6 bases outside the gene matches.

The chain employs TRBV7-9 and TRBJ2-1; D unclear. The CDR3 has 16 residues. The germline V gene encodes CDR1 SEHNR and CDR2 FQNEAQ (reference sequence). Trimming took off 5 bases at V and 8 bases at J, with 22 bases between the two ends. The CDR3 nucleotides read TGTGCCAGCAGCCCCCCGTCAGACGCGTTTTGGGATGAGCAGTTCTTC. Its translation: CASSPPSDAFWDEQFF.

This chain links TRBV20-1 with TRBJ2-3, with a weak D call TRBD2 (6 bases). V was shortened by 0 bases and J by 4 bases, with 17 bases between the two germline ends. This CDR3 is built from 16 residues. CDR1 is DFQATT and CDR2 is SNEGSKA in the germline V gene (reference sequence). CDR3 sequence: CSARDLVRELADTQYF. CDR3 DNA: TGCAGTGCTAGAGATCTAGTACGGGAGTTAGCAGATACGCAGTATTTT.

The J gene is TRBJ1-3, the V gene TRBV12-5, with D unresolved. With 2 bases removed from V and 0 bases from J, the gap between germline ends came to 2 bases. The CDR3 covers 13 residues. The V gene's germline CDR1 is LGHNT and CDR2 FRNRAP. For the CDR3, the DNA is TGTGCTAGTGGTTTGTACTCTGGAAACACCATATATTTT. The encoded protein is CASGLYSGNTIYF. The variable domain in full, with the rest retrieved from reference TRBV12-5 and TRBJ1-3, is DARVTQTPRHKVTEMGQEVTMRCQPILGHNTVFWYRQTMMQGLELLAYFRNRAPLDDSGMPKDRFSAEMPDATLATLKIQPSEPRDSAVYFCASGLYSGNTIYFGEGSWLTVV.

The genes are TRBV3-1 and TRBJ2-3; 11 bases align to TRBD2. From germline, CDR1 is LGHDT and CDR2 YNNKEL (reference sequence). The V and J ends lost 3 bases and 4 bases, in that order; junction bases with no gene match: 3. The CDR3 contains 15 residues. CDR3 DNA sequence: TGTGCCAGCAGCCACACTAGCGGGAGCGCAGATACGCAGTATTTT. Protein: CASSHTSGSADTQYF.

This clonotype was picked up many times. The chain combines TRBV5-1 with TRBJ1-4, with TRBD1 as a possible D gene (5 bases). CDR3 length: 14 residues. Germline loops: CDR1 SGHRS, CDR2 YFSETQ. Deletions cut 4 bases from V and 5 bases from J, with 12 bases between. CDR3 nucleotides: TGCGCCAGCAGCACAGGACTGGAGAATGAAAAACTGTTTTTT. This translates into CASSTGLENEKLFF.

This clonotype has ten or more counts. This sequence joins TRBV13 and TRBJ2-3; D is ambiguous. Germline values: CDR1 PRHDT, CDR2 FYEKMQ (reference sequence). The CDR3 has 13 residues. The V end lost 4 bases, the J end lost 2 bases, and 7 bases lay between the germline ends. The CDR3 nucleotides read TGTGCCAGCAGCTCCACCGACACAGATACGCAGTATTTT. It specifies CASSSTDTDTQYF.

Notes on this clonotype: A read error is possible here, since a much larger clone lies one base away. The CDR3 DNA follows: TGTGCCATCACGGGGGGCGCTGCGGACGAGCAGTACTTC. It codes for CAITGGAADEQYF. This chain uses TRBV10-3 with TRBJ2-7, with D possibly TRBD2 on 7 matching bases. Germline CDR1 and CDR2: ENHRY and SYGVKD. Trimming removed 7 bases at V and 5 bases at J, with 15 bases between. This CDR3 contains 13 residues.

This rearrangement joins TRBV9 to TRBJ1-4; D gene unclear. V lost 4 bases and J 6 bases, leaving 13 bases between the germline ends. Germline V lookup: CDR1 SGDLS, CDR2 YYNGEE. The CDR3 has 14 amino acids. The CDR3 sequence: CASSPRRADEKLFF. The CDR3 region has the DNA TGTGCCAGCAGCCCGCGTAGGGCTGATGAAAAACTGTTTTTT.

This rearrangement joins TRBV30 to TRBJ2-2; maybe TRBD1 (6 bases). Trimming pared 5 bases from V and 7 bases from J, leaving 17 bases between. Per the germline V gene, CDR1 is GTSNPN and CDR2 is SVGIG (reference sequence). The CDR3 is 14 residues long. Written as DNA, the CDR3 is TGTGCCTGGTCCACCCGAAGAGGGGGCGGGGAGCTGTTTTTT. This sequence encodes CAWSTRRGGGELFF.

Ten or more counts support this clonotype. This rearrangement joins TRBV12-3 or TRBV12-4 to TRBJ1-2; D is ambiguous. The CDR3 is 13 amino acids. V lost 7 bases, J lost 7 bases, and 16 bases lay in between. The CDR3 reads CASTFWGSSGYTF. The DNA of the CDR3 is TGTGCCAGCACTTTTTGGGGTTCGAGTGGCTACACCTTC.

This chain connects TRBV6-5 to TRBJ2-1; D remains ambiguous. This CDR3 has 16 amino acids. Germline values: CDR1 MNHEY, CDR2 SVGAGI. V gave up 0 bases and J gave up 4 bases, with 13 bases separating them. CDR3 sequence reads: CASSYSRTSLYNEQFF. CDR3 nucleotides: TGTGCCAGCAGTTACTCGAGGACCTCCCTTTACAATGAGCAGTTCTTC.

This clonotype has ten or more counts. This chain links TRBV7-3 with TRBJ2-1, with 11 bases matching TRBD2. Germline V gene sequence: CDR1 SGHTA, CDR2 FQGTGA. This CDR3 is built from 16 residues. After removal of 5 bases from V and 2 bases from J, the junction contained 5 bases not matched to a gene. The CDR3 sequence is CASSLAGGLAYNEQFF. The CDR3 region has the DNA TGTGCCAGCAGCCTAGCGGGAGGATTGGCCTACAATGAGCAGTTCTTC.

There are many counts of this clonotype. The chain is built from TRBV20-1 and TRBJ2-3; 7 nucleotides line up with TRBD2. The germline gives CDR1 DFQATT, CDR2 SNEGSKA (reference sequence). The CDR3 runs to 14 residues. Losses at the gene ends were 3 bases for V and 1 base for J; bases not matched to a gene: 4. CDR3: CSASSSGGTDTQYF. CDR3 DNA sequence: TGCAGTGCTAGTTCTAGCGGTGGCACAGATACGCAGTATTTT.

In its sample, this clonotype was seen a few times. V and J are TRBV5-6 and TRBJ2-1; D is undetermined. Germline V gene lookup returns CDR1 SGHDT and CDR2 YYEEEE. Trimming left V 1 base short and J 10 bases short, with 21 bases between. CDR3 length: 16 residues. CDR3 amino acids: CASSLLTAETRMEQFF. The CDR3 bases are TGTGCCAGCAGCTTGCTAACCGCCGAGACCCGAATGGAGCAGTTCTTC.

This clonotype turned up a few times. This chain links TRBV7-2 with TRBJ2-1; 7 bases agree with TRBD2. J was trimmed by 4 bases and V by 5 bases; bases with no gene match: 8. CDR3 length: 15 residues. Germline CDR1 SGHTA, CDR2 FQGNSA. Written as DNA, the CDR3 is TGTGCCAGCAGCCCTAGCCGGGAGGCTTACAATGAGCAGTTCTTC. This encodes CASSPSREAYNEQFF.

This clonotype was recorded at least ten times. V usage is TRBV2 and J usage is TRBJ1-2, with D hard to call. The CDR3 has 11 amino acids. Germline-derived CDR1 and CDR2 are SNHLY and FYNNEI. V lost 6 bases, J lost 8 bases, and 10 bases lay in between. CDR3 residues: CASRRLGGYTF. In nucleotides, the CDR3 is TGTGCCAGCAGGCGACTGGGGGGCTACACCTTC.